Given below is one TCR beta chain in context. These data are taken from a study of cytomegalovirus exposure and HLA in healthy donors. Trimming left V 2 bases short and J 0 bases short, with 5 bases between. CDR1 SGHNT and CDR2 YYREEE come from the germline V gene (reference sequence). CDR3 length: 13 residues. A multiplex PCR was run with 60 Vbeta primers and 13 Jbeta primers. TCRdb's copy holds only in-frame clones and misses some; the assay was immunoSEQ multiplex PCR. Among approximately 90,000 clones listed, roughly 80% were seen once. The sequenced sample was PBMCs. This rearrangement joins TRBV5-4 to TRBJ1-1; D remains ambiguous. This TCR came from a man aged 35 to 55 in good health and CMV-seronegative. The CDR3 sequence: CASSFPVNTEAFF. In nucleotides, the CDR3 is TGTGCCAGCAGCTTCCCTGTGAACACTGAAGCTTTCTTT.